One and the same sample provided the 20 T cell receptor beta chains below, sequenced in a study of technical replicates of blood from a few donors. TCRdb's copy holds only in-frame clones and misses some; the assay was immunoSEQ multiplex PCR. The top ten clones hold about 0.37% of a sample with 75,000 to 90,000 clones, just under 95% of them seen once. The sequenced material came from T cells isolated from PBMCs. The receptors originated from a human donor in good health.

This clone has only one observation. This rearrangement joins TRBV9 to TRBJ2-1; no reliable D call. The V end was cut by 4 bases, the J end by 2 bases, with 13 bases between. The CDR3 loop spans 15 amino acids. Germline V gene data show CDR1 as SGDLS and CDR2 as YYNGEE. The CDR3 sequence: CASSPERRTYNEQFF. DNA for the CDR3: TGTGCCAGCAGCCCAGAACGGAGAACCTACAATGAGCAGTTCTTC.

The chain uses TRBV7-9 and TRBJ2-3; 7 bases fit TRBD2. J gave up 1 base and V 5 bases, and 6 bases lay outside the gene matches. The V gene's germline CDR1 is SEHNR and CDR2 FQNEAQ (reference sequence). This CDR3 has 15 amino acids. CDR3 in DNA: TGTGCCAGCAGCGCGGGCGCGGGGGGCACAGATACGCAGTATTTT. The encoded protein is CASSAGAGGTDTQYF.

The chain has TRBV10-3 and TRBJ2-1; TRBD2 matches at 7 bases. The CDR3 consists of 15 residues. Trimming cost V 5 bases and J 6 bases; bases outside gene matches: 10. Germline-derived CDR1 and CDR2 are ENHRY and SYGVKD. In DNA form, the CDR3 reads TGTGCCATCAGTCTTGGGGGGGAGCAGGGCAATGAGCAGTTCTTC. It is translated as CAISLGGEQGNEQFF.

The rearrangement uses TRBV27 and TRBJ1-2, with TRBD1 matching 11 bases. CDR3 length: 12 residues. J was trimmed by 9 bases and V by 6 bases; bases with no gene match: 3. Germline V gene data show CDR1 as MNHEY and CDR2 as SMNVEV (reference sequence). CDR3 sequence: CASRGQGESYTF. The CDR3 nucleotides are TGTGCCAGCAGGGGACAGGGGGAAAGCTACACCTTC.

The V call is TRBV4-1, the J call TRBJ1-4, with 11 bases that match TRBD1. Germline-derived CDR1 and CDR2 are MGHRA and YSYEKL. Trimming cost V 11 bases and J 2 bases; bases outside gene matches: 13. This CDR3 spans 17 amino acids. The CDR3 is CAGSGTGGIWTNEKLFF. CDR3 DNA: TGCGCCGGCTCGGGGACAGGGGGTATTTGGACTAATGAAAAACTGTTTTTT.

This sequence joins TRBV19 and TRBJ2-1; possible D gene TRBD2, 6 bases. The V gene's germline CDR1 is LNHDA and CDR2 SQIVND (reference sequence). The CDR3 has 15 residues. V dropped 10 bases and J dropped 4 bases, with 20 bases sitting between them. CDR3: CATKGGTGPYNEQFF. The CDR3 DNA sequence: TGTGCCACTAAGGGAGGTACGGGTCCTTACAATGAGCAGTTCTTC.

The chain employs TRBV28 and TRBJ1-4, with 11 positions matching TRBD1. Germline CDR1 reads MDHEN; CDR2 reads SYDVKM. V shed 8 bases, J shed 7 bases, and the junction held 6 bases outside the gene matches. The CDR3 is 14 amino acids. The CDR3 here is CASGGDRGIEKLFF. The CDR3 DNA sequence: TGTGCCAGCGGGGGGGACAGGGGGATTGAAAAACTGTTTTTT.

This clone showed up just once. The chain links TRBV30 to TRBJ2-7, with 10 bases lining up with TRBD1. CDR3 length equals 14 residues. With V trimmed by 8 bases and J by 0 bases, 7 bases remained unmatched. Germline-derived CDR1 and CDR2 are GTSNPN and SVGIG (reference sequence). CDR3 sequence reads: CAGDRGLSSYEQYF. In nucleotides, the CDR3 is TGTGCCGGAGACAGGGGGCTAAGCTCCTACGAGCAGTACTTC. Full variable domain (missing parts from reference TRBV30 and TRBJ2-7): SQTIHQWPATLVQPVGSPLSLECTVEGTSNPNLYWYRQAAGRGLQLLFYSVGIGQISSEVPQNLSASRPQDRQFILSSKKLLLSDSGFYLCAGDRGLSSYEQYFGPGTRLTVT.

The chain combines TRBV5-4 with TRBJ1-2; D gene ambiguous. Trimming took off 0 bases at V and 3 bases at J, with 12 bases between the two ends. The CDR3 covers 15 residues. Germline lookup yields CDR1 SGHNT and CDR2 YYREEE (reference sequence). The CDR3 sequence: CASSLGGEGYYGYTF. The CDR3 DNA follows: TGTGCCAGCAGCTTGGGTGGCGAGGGATACTATGGCTACACCTTC.

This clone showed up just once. This chain's CDR3 is CASSRAGDSYNEQFF. In DNA form, the CDR3 reads TGTGCCAGCAGTAGGGCCGGGGACAGCTACAATGAGCAGTTCTTC. This chain joins TRBV7-9 and TRBJ2-1, with TRBD1 identical over 7 bases. Germline V lookup: CDR1 SEHNR, CDR2 FQNEAQ (reference sequence). This CDR3 has 15 residues. Losses at the gene ends were 6 bases for V and 3 bases for J; bases not matched to a gene: 8.

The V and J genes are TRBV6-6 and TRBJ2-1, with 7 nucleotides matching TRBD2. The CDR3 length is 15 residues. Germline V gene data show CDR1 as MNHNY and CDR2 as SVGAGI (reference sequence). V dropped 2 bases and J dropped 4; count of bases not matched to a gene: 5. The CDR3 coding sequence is TGTGCCAGCAGTTACCAGCGGGACGCATACAATGAGCAGTTCTTC. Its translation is CASSYQRDAYNEQFF.

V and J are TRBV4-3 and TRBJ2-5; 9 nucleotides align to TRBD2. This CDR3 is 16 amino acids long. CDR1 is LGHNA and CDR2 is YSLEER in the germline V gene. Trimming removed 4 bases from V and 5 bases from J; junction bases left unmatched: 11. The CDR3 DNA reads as TGCGCCAGCAGCCTCCAACCGGGACTAGCTGGGGAGACCCAGTACTTC. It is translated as CASSLQPGLAGETQYF.

The CDR3 here is CASSSGTAVYGYTF. The DNA for the CDR3 is TGTGCCAGCAGCTCCGGGACAGCGGTATATGGCTACACCTTC. This rearrangement joins TRBV5-4 to TRBJ1-2; 7 bases align to TRBD1. Germline lookup yields CDR1 SGHNT and CDR2 YYREEE (reference sequence). V trimming: 3 bases; J trimming: 5 bases; junction bases outside the gene matches: 7. This CDR3 spans 14 amino acids.

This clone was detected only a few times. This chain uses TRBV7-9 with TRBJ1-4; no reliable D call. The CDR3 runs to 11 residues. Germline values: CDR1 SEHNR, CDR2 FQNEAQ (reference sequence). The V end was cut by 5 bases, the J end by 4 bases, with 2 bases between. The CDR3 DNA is TGTGCCAGCAGCCTTAATGAAAAACTGTTTTTT. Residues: CASSLNEKLFF.

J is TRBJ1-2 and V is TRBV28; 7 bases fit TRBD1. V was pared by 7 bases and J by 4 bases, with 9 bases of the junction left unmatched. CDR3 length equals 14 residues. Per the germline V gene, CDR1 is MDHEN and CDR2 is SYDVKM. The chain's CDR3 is CASTWGTAPYGYTF. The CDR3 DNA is TGTGCCAGCACCTGGGGGACAGCCCCCTATGGCTACACCTTC.

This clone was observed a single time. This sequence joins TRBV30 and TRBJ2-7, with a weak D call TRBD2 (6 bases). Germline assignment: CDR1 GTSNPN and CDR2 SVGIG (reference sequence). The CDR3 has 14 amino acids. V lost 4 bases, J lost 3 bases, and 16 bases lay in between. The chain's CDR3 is CAWNRPGRYYEQYF. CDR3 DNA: TGTGCCTGGAATCGGCCAGGGAGGTACTACGAGCAGTACTTC.

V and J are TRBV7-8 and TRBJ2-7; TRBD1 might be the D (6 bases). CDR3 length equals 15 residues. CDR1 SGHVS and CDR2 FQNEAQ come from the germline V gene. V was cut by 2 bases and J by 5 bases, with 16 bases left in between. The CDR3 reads CASSLRTGYRNEQYF. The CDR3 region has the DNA TGTGCCAGCAGCTTACGAACAGGGTATAGGAACGAGCAGTACTTC.

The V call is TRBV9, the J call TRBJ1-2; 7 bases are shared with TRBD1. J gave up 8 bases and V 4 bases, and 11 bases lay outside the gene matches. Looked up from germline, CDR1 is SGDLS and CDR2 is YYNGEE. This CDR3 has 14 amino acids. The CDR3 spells CASSLGGGVRGYTF. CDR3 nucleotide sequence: TGTGCCAGCAGCCTCGGAGGGGGCGTTAGAGGCTACACCTTC.

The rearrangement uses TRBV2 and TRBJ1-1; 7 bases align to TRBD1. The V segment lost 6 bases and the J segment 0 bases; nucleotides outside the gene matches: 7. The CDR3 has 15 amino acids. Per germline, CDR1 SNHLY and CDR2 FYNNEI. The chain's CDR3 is CASSDGGQMNTEAFF. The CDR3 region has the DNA TGTGCCAGCAGCGACGGGGGACAGATGAACACTGAAGCTTTCTTT. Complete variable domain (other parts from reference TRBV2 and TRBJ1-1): EPEVTQTPSHQVTQMGQEVILRCVPISNHLYFYWYRQILGQKVEFLVSFYNNEISEKSEIFDDQFSVERPDGSNFTLKIRSTKLEDSAMYFCASSDGGQMNTEAFFGQGTRLTVV.

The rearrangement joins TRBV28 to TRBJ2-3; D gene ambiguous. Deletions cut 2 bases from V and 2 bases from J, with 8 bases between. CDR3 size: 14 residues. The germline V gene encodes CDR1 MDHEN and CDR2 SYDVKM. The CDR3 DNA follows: TGTGCCAGCAGTTTAACTATAACCACAGATACGCAGTATTTT. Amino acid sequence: CASSLTITTDTQYF.